A single T cell receptor (beta chain) is shown here with its context. The study drew participants aged roughly 18 to 95 years from 20 to 30 US areas. Cohorts were determined from participant-reported clinical history. Each recovered donor of Cohort 3 presented with two negative PCRs, clearance, or symptom resolution. Profiling relied on immunoSEQ multiplex PCR, and the TCRdb table lists in-frame clones only, not all of them. The data hold approximately 180,000 clones, with around 83% observed a single time. This specimen comes from a study of blood T cell repertoires in COVID-19. For the study at large: Acute and convalescent COVID-19 samples came from the United States, Italy and Spain.

The CDR3 spans 13 residues. V was pared by 3 bases and J by 3 bases, with 10 bases between. Germline V gene data show CDR1 as SGDLS and CDR2 as YYNGEE. This sequence originates from a middle-aged man who had recovered from COVID-19. This rearrangement joins TRBV9 to TRBJ2-7; a weak D match, TRBD2 (5 bases). The specimen sequenced was PBMCs or T cells enriched from blood (not recorded which). CDR3 DNA: TGTGCCAGCAGCGGAACGGGGAACTACGAGCAGTACTTC. Its translation: CASSGTGNYEQYF.